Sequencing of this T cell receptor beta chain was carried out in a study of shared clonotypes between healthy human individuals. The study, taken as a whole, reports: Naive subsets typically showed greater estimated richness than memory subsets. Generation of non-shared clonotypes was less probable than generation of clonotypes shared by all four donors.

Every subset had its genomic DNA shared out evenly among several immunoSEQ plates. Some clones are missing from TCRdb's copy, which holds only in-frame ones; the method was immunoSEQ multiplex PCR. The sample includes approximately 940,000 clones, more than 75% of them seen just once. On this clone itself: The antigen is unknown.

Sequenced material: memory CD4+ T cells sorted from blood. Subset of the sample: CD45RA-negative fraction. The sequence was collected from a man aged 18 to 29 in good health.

The CDR3 sequence is CASRTGGGNEQFF. The CDR3 DNA sequence: TGTGCCAGCAGAACGGGAGGCGGTAATGAGCAGTTCTTC. The chain is built from TRBV6-5 and TRBJ2-1; 7 bases match TRBD2. The CDR3 is 13 amino acids. Germline V lookup: CDR1 MNHEY, CDR2 SVGAGI. V trimming: 6 bases; J trimming: 7 bases; junction bases outside the gene matches: 6.